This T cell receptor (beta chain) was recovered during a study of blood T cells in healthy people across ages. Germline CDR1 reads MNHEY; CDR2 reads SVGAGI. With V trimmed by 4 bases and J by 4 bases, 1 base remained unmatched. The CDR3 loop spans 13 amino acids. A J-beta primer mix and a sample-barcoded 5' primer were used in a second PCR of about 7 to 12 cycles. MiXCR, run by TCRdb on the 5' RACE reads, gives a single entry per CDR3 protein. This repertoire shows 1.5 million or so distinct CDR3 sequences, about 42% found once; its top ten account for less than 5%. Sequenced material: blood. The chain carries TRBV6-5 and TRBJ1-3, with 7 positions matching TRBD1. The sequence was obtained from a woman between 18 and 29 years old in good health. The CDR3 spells CASSWDRGNTIYF. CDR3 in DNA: TGTGCCAGCAGTTGGGACAGAGGAAACACCATATATTTT.